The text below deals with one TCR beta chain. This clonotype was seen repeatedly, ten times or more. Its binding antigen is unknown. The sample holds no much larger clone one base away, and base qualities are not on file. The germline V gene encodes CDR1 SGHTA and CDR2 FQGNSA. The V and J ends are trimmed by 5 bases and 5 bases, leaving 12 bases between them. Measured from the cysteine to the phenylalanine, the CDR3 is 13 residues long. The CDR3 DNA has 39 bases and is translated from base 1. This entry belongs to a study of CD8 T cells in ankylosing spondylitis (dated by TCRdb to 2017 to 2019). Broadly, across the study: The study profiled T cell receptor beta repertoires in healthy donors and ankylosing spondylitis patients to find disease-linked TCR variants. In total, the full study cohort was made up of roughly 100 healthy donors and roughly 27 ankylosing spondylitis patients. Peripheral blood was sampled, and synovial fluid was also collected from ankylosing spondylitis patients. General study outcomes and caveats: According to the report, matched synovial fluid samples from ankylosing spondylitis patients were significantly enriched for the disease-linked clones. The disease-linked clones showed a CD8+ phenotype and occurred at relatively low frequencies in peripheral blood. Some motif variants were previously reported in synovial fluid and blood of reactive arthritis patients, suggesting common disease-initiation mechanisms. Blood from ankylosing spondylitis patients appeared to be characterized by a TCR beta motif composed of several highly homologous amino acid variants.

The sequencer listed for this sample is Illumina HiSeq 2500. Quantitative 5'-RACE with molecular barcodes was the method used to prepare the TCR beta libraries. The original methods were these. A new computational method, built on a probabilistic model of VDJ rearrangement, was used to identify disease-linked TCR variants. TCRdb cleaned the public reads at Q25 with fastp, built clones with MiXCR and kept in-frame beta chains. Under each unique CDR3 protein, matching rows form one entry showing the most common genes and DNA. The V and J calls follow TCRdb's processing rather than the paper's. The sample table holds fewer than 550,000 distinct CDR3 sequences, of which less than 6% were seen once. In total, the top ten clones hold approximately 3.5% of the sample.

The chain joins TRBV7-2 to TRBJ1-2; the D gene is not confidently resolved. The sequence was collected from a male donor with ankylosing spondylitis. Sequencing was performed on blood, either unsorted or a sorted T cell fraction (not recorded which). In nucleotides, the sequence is TGTGCCAGCAGCCCGACAAGGGTTTATGGCTACACCTTC. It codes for CASSPTRVYGYTF.